This T cell receptor (beta chain) appears in the sequencing data of a study of blood T cell repertoires in COVID-19. The CDR3 has 14 amino acids. Deletions cut 2 bases from V and 3 bases from J, with 11 bases between. From germline, CDR1 is SGHRS and CDR2 YFSETQ. Study members were between about 18 and 100 years old and lived in fewer than 30 US regions. Cohorts were based on clinical histories the participants reported. Exposed volunteers were people who met a COVID-19 case within 2 weeks before study entry. Per the study methods: Amplification from reference gene primers served as the basis for estimated nucleated cell counts. This table comes from immunoSEQ multiplex PCR, and its TCRdb copy is limited to in-frame clones, with some not included. V and J calls and clone size are those listed in that table; D and trimming were worked out from the DNA. The sample has fewer than 350,000 clones; 80% to 95% are singletons.

The gene calls are TRBV5-1 and TRBJ1-1; D is perhaps TRBD1 (6 bases). The source material was PBMCs or T cells enriched from blood (not recorded which). The TCR originated in a middle-aged man who had been exposed to COVID-19. The CDR3 region has the DNA TGCGCCAGCAGCTTCGGGACAAGCTACACTGAAGCTTTCTTT. Protein: CASSFGTSYTEAFF.